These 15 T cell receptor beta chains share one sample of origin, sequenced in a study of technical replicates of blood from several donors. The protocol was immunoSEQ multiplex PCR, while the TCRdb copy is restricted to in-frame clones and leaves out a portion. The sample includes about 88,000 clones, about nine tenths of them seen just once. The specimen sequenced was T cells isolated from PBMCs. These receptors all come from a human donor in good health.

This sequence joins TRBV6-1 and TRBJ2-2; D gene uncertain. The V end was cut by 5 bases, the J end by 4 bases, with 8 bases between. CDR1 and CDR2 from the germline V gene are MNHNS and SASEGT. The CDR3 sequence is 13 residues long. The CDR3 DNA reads TGTGCCAGCAGTCCCCGGAGCACCGGGGAGCTGTTTTTT. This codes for CASSPRSTGELFF.

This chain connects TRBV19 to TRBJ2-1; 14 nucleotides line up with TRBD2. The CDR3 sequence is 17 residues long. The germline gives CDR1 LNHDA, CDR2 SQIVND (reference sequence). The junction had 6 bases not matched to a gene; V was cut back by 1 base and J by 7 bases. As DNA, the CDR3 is TGTGCCAGTAGTATAGGACCGGGACTAGCGGGAGAAAATGAGCAGTTCTTC. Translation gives CASSIGPGLAGENEQFF.

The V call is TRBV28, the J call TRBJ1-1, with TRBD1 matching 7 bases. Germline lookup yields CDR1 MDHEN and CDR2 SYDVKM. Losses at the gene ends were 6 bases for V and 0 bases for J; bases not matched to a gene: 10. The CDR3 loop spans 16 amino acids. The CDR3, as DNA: TGTGCCAGCAGCTTCGACAGGGCCCCTTTGAACACTGAAGCTTTCTTT. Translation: CASSFDRAPLNTEAFF.

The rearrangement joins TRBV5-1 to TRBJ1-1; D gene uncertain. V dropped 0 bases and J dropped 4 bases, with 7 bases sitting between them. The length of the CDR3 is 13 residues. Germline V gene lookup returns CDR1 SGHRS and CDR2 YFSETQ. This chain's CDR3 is CASSLDEATEAFF. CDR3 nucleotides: TGCGCCAGCAGCTTGGATGAGGCCACTGAAGCTTTCTTT.

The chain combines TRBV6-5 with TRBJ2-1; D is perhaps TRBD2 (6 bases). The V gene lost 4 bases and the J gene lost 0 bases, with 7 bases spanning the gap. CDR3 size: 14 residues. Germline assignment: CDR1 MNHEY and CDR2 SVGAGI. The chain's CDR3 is CASSFGGSYNEQFF. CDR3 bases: TGTGCCAGCAGTTTCGGGGGCTCCTACAATGAGCAGTTCTTC.

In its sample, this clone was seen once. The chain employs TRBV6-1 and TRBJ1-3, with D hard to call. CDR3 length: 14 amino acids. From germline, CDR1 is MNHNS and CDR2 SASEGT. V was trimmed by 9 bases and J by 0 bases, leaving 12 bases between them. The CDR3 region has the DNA TGTGCCAGTTTTACTGCGAGCTCTGGAAACACCATATATTTT. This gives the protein CASFTASSGNTIYF.

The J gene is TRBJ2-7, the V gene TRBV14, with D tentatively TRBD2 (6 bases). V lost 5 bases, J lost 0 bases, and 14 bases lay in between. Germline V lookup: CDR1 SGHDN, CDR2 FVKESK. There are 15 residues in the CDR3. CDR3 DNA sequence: TGTGCCAGCAGCGATCCGCGGGGAGACTCCTACGAGCAGTACTTC. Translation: CASSDPRGDSYEQYF.

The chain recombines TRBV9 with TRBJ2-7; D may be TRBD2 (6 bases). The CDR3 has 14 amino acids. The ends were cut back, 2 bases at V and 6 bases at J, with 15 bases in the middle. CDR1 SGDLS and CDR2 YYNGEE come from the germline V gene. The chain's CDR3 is CASSVGGGTGEQYF. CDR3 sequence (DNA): TGTGCCAGCAGCGTGGGTGGAGGGACGGGCGAGCAGTACTTC.

In DNA, the CDR3 is TGTGCCAGCAGGGAGGGGACAGGGGTCAATCAGCCCCAGCATTTT. It translates to CASREGTGVNQPQHF. The rearrangement links TRBV2 to TRBJ1-5, with 10 positions matching TRBD1. The CDR3 extends over 15 amino acids. Looked up from germline, CDR1 is SNHLY and CDR2 is FYNNEI. V gave up 6 bases and J gave up 3 bases; unmatched junction bases: 5.

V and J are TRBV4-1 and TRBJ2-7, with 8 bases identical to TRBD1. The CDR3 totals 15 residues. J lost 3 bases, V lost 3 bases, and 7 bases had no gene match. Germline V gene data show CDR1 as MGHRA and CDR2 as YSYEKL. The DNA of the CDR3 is TGCGCCAGCAGCCACCCCAGCAGGGGGCTCTACGAGCAGTACTTC. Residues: CASSHPSRGLYEQYF.

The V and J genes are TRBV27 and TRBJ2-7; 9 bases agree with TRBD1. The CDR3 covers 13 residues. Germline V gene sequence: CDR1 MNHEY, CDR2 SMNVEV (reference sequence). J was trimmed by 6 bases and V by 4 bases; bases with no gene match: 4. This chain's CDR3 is CASSSNRGREQYF. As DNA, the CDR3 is TGTGCCAGCAGTTCAAACAGGGGGCGCGAGCAGTACTTC.

CDR3 bases: TGCGCCAGCAGCTTTGTTAGCACCGGGGAGCTGTTTTTT. Translating it yields CASSFVSTGELFF. The V call is TRBV5-1, the J call TRBJ2-2, with unresolved D. The CDR3 length is 13 residues. V was cut by 2 bases and J by 4 bases, with 6 bases left in between. Germline V gene lookup returns CDR1 SGHRS and CDR2 YFSETQ.

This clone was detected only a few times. CDR3 amino acids: CATRLAGSYNEQFF. CDR3 nucleotide sequence: TGTGCCACGCGACTAGCGGGAAGTTACAATGAGCAGTTCTTC. V gene TRBV10-3 combines with J gene TRBJ2-1; 11 bases are a match to TRBD2. Unmatched junction bases numbered 6, after V lost 10 bases and J lost 4 bases. In germline, CDR1 is ENHRY, CDR2 SYGVKD. This CDR3 has 14 amino acids.

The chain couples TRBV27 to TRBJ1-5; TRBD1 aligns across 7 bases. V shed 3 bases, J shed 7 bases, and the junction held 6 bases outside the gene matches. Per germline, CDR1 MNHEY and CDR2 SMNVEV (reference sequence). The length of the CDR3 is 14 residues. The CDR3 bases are TGTGCCAGCAGTTTCAGTGCAGGGGGACAGCCCCAGCATTTT. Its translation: CASSFSAGGQPQHF.

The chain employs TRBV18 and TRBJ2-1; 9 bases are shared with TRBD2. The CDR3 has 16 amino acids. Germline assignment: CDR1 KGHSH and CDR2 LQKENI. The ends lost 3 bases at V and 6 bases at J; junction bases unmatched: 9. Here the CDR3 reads CASSPSASGAGNEQFF. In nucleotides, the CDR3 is TGTGCCAGCTCACCTTCGGCTAGCGGGGCGGGCAATGAGCAGTTCTTC.